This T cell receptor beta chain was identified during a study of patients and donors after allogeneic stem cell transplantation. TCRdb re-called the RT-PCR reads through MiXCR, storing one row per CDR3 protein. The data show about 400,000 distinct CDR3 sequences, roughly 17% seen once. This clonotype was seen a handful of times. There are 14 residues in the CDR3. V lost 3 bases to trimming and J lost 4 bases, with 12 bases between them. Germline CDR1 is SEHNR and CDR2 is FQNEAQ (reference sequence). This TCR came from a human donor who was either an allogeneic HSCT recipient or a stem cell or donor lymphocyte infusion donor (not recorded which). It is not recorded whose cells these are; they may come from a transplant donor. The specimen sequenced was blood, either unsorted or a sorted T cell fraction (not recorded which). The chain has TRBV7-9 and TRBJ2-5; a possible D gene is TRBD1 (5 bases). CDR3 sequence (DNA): TGTGCCAGCAGCTTCCCTGGGGCAGGAGAGACCCAGTACTTC. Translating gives CASSFPGAGETQYF.